A selection of T cell receptor beta chains follows, all from one sample in a study of cytomegalovirus exposure and HLA in healthy donors. Clones were read by immunoSEQ multiplex PCR, and TCRdb kept only the in-frame ones, dropping some. The sample holds approximately 140,000 clones, over 65% seen once. The material sequenced was PBMCs. These receptors came from a male donor in good health and CMV-seronegative. Each CDR3 is given with its conserved first and last residue. D genes are given only for firm matches. Only some rows state a clone size, as once, few, many or a class for expanded clones.

CDR3 length: 15; V gene: TRBV30; J gene: TRBJ2-1; D gene: .; clone size: few; CDR3 protein: CAWTINPWSREEQFF; CDR3 DNA: TGTGCCTGGACTATTAATCCCTGGAGTCGGGAGGAGCAGTTCTTC
CDR3 length: 17; V gene: TRBV7-9; J gene: TRBJ2-5; D gene: .; clone size: .; CDR3 protein: CASSPLLRQGKAETQYF; CDR3 DNA: TGTGCCAGCAGCCCCCTTCTCCGGCAGGGGAAGGCAGAGACCCAGTACTTC
CDR3 length: 17; V gene: TRBV7-9; J gene: TRBJ2-5; D gene: TRBD2; clone size: .; CDR3 protein: CASSLPQGGREQETQYF; CDR3 DNA: TGTGCCAGCAGCTTACCCCAGGGCGGGAGGGAGCAGGAGACCCAGTACTTC
CDR3 length: 14; V gene: TRBV10-3; J gene: TRBJ2-7; D gene: TRBD2; clone size: .; CDR3 protein: CAIMGTLAAYEQYF; CDR3 DNA: TGTGCCATCATGGGGACTCTAGCGGCCTACGAGCAGTACTTC
CDR3 length: 15; V gene: TRBV5-1; J gene: TRBJ2-1; D gene: .; clone size: .; CDR3 protein: CASKSGRDTYNEQFF; CDR3 DNA: TGCGCCAGCAAGTCCGGTCGGGACACCTACAATGAGCAGTTCTTC
CDR3 length: 16; V gene: TRBV27; J gene: TRBJ2-5; D gene: TRBD1; clone size: .; CDR3 protein: CASSSIPGQGKETQYF; CDR3 DNA: TGTGCCAGCAGTTCTATACCGGGACAGGGGAAAGAGACCCAGTACTTC
CDR3 length: 15; V gene: TRBV7-9; J gene: TRBJ2-2; D gene: .; clone size: .; CDR3 protein: CASSLGTANTGELFF; CDR3 DNA: TGTGCCAGCAGCTTGGGGACTGCGAACACCGGGGAGCTGTTTTTT
CDR3 length: 14; V gene: TRBV6-1; J gene: TRBJ1-4; D gene: .; clone size: .; CDR3 protein: CASKKGLSVGLLFF; CDR3 DNA: TGTGCCAGCAAGAAAGGACTCTCGGTCGGACTTTTGTTTTTT
CDR3 length: 15; V gene: TRBV7-9; J gene: TRBJ2-1; D gene: TRBD2; clone size: .; CDR3 protein: CASSAGLAGDFEQFF; CDR3 DNA: TGTGCCAGCAGCGCGGGACTAGCGGGAGACTTTGAGCAGTTCTTC
CDR3 length: 13; V gene: TRBV10-2; J gene: TRBJ2-2; D gene: .; clone size: .; CDR3 protein: CASISYSAGELFF; CDR3 DNA: TGCGCCAGCATATCGTATAGCGCCGGGGAGCTGTTTTTT
CDR3 length: 15; V gene: TRBV7-6; J gene: TRBJ2-7; D gene: .; clone size: once; CDR3 protein: CASSLAGTPNYEQYF; CDR3 DNA: TGTGCCAGCAGCTTAGCTGGGACTCCCAACTACGAGCAGTACTTC
CDR3 length: 16; V gene: TRBV5-4; J gene: TRBJ2-1; D gene: .; clone size: .; CDR3 protein: CASSSGGGSGWDEQFF; CDR3 DNA: TGTGCCAGCAGCTCAGGGGGCGGGAGTGGTTGGGATGAGCAGTTCTTC
CDR3 length: 15; V gene: TRBV7-3; J gene: TRBJ2-2; D gene: TRBD2; clone size: .; CDR3 protein: CASSLGLAGTGELFF; CDR3 DNA: TGTGCCAGCAGCCTAGGGCTAGCGGGCACCGGGGAGCTGTTTTTT
CDR3 length: 15; V gene: TRBV28; J gene: TRBJ1-5; D gene: .; clone size: few; CDR3 protein: CASSFYQNSNQPQHF; CDR3 DNA: TGTGCCAGCAGTTTTTACCAGAATAGCAATCAGCCCCAGCATTTT
CDR3 length: 14; V gene: TRBV19; J gene: TRBJ2-5; D gene: TRBD2; clone size: few; CDR3 protein: CASKGREGRETQYF; CDR3 DNA: TGTGCCAGTAAGGGCCGGGAGGGACGGGAGACCCAGTACTTC
CDR3 length: 16; V gene: TRBV7-2; J gene: TRBJ2-3; D gene: TRBD2; clone size: .; CDR3 protein: CASRKGASGITDTQYF; CDR3 DNA: TGTGCCAGCAGGAAAGGGGCTAGCGGAATCACAGATACGCAGTATTTT
CDR3 length: 13; V gene: TRBV5-4; J gene: TRBJ1-1; D gene: .; clone size: .; CDR3 protein: CASSLASQGEAFF; CDR3 DNA: TGTGCCAGCAGCTTGGCTTCGCAGGGAGAAGCTTTCTTT
CDR3 length: 14; V gene: TRBV6-5; J gene: TRBJ2-7; D gene: TRBD2; clone size: .; CDR3 protein: CASSTGGETYEQYF; CDR3 DNA: TGTGCCAGCTCTACGGGGGGGGAGACCTACGAGCAGTACTTC
CDR3 length: 17; V gene: TRBV4-1; J gene: TRBJ2-1; D gene: .; clone size: few; CDR3 protein: CASSQEGGPGRGNEQFF; CDR3 DNA: TGCGCCAGCAGCCAAGAAGGTGGGCCGGGGAGAGGCAATGAGCAGTTCTTC
CDR3 length: 17; V gene: TRBV5-1; J gene: TRBJ2-2; D gene: TRBD2; clone size: .; CDR3 protein: CASSLALAGVNTGELFF; CDR3 DNA: TGCGCCAGCAGCTTGGCGCTAGCGGGAGTGAACACCGGGGAGCTGTTTTTT
CDR3 length: 14; V gene: TRBV6-1; J gene: TRBJ2-1; D gene: TRBD1; clone size: .; CDR3 protein: CASSEVGGSGEQFF; CDR3 DNA: TGTGCCAGCAGTGAAGTAGGGGGCTCCGGTGAGCAGTTCTTC
CDR3 length: 14; V gene: TRBV9; J gene: TRBJ2-1; D gene: .; clone size: once; CDR3 protein: CASSTLASDNEQFF; CDR3 DNA: TGTGCCAGCAGCACCTTAGCGTCCGACAATGAGCAGTTCTTC
CDR3 length: 15; V gene: TRBV4-3; J gene: TRBJ2-2; D gene: TRBD1; clone size: few; CDR3 protein: CASSRKQGGAGELFF; CDR3 DNA: TGCGCCAGCAGCCGAAAACAGGGGGGCGCCGGGGAGCTGTTTTTT
CDR3 length: 15; V gene: TRBV19; J gene: TRBJ2-1; D gene: TRBD2; clone size: .; CDR3 protein: CASSWGGGRLDEQFF; CDR3 DNA: TGTGCCAGTAGTTGGGGGGGCGGGAGGTTGGATGAGCAGTTCTTC
CDR3 length: 12; V gene: TRBV7-9; J gene: TRBJ1-1; D gene: .; clone size: .; CDR3 protein: CASSDDSFGAFF; CDR3 DNA: TGTGCCAGCAGCGACGACAGCTTCGGAGCTTTCTTT
CDR3 length: 13; V gene: TRBV7-8; J gene: TRBJ2-2; D gene: .; clone size: .; CDR3 protein: CASRTGLTGELFF; CDR3 DNA: TGTGCCAGCAGAACGGGACTCACCGGGGAGCTGTTTTTT
CDR3 length: 14; V gene: TRBV2; J gene: TRBJ2-7; D gene: .; clone size: .; CDR3 protein: CASSEADQGPRQYF; CDR3 DNA: TGTGCCAGCAGTGAAGCGGACCAGGGGCCGCGGCAGTACTTC
CDR3 length: 14; V gene: TRBV7-9; J gene: TRBJ1-1; D gene: TRBD1; clone size: few; CDR3 protein: CASRLGQSNTEAFF; CDR3 DNA: TGTGCCAGCAGATTGGGACAGTCGAACACTGAAGCTTTCTTT
CDR3 length: 15; V gene: TRBV7-2; J gene: TRBJ1-5; D gene: .; clone size: .; CDR3 protein: CASSLSWKSRQPQHF; CDR3 DNA: TGTGCCAGCAGCTTAAGTTGGAAGAGCAGGCAGCCCCAGCATTTT
CDR3 length: 16; V gene: TRBV5-5; J gene: TRBJ2-6; D gene: .; clone size: .; CDR3 protein: CASSWLPGSGANVLTF; CDR3 DNA: TGTGCCAGCAGCTGGCTGCCAGGTTCTGGGGCCAACGTCCTGACTTTC
CDR3 length: 15; V gene: TRBV5-4; J gene: TRBJ2-7; D gene: TRBD2; clone size: .; CDR3 protein: CASSLRNSGTYEQYF; CDR3 DNA: TGTGCCAGCAGCTTGCGAAATAGCGGGACCTACGAGCAGTACTTC
CDR3 length: 15; V gene: TRBV5-4; J gene: TRBJ2-3; D gene: .; clone size: .; CDR3 protein: CASSSHGLATDTQYF; CDR3 DNA: TGTGCCAGCAGCTCCCACGGTCTAGCCACAGATACGCAGTATTTT
CDR3 length: 13; V gene: TRBV6-5; J gene: TRBJ2-7; D gene: .; clone size: .; CDR3 protein: CASRAGLSLEQYF; CDR3 DNA: TGTGCCAGCAGGGCGGGACTGTCCTTAGAGCAGTACTTC
CDR3 length: 13; V gene: TRBV19; J gene: TRBJ2-7; D gene: .; clone size: .; CDR3 protein: CASKPDGIYEQYF; CDR3 DNA: TGTGCCAGTAAGCCGGACGGGATTTACGAGCAGTACTTC
CDR3 length: 15; V gene: TRBV6-5; J gene: TRBJ2-3; D gene: .; clone size: few; CDR3 protein: CASSYSGEETDTQYF; CDR3 DNA: TGTGCCAGCAGTTACTCGGGAGAGGAGACAGATACGCAGTATTTT
CDR3 length: 14; V gene: TRBV19; J gene: TRBJ2-6; D gene: TRBD1; clone size: .; CDR3 protein: CASKGTAGANVLTF; CDR3 DNA: TGTGCCAGTAAAGGGACAGCTGGGGCCAACGTCCTGACTTTC
CDR3 length: 12; V gene: TRBV30; J gene: TRBJ1-2; D gene: .; clone size: .; CDR3 protein: CAWSAQAGGYTF; CDR3 DNA: TGTGCCTGGAGTGCACAGGCCGGAGGCTACACCTTC
CDR3 length: 16; V gene: TRBV7-2; J gene: TRBJ2-7; D gene: .; clone size: once; CDR3 protein: CASSLALGLETYEQYF; CDR3 DNA: TGTGCCAGCAGCTTAGCTCTAGGCCTCGAGACCTACGAGCAGTACTTC
CDR3 length: 18; V gene: TRBV25-1; J gene: TRBJ2-2; D gene: TRBD1; clone size: few; CDR3 protein: CASSERSVGQVLTGELFF; CDR3 DNA: TGTGCCAGCAGTGAACGATCGGTGGGACAGGTACTTACCGGGGAGCTGTTTTTT
CDR3 length: 17; V gene: TRBV4-2; J gene: TRBJ2-6; D gene: .; clone size: .; CDR3 protein: CASSPGLPRPGANVLTF; CDR3 DNA: TGTGCCAGCAGCCCGGGACTCCCGAGACCTGGGGCCAACGTCCTGACTTTC
CDR3 length: 14; V gene: TRBV5-4; J gene: TRBJ2-7; D gene: TRBD1; clone size: .; CDR3 protein: CASSLTGGTEEQYF; CDR3 DNA: TGTGCCAGCAGCTTGACAGGGGGTACGGAAGAGCAGTACTTC
CDR3 length: 14; V gene: TRBV7-9; J gene: TRBJ1-6; D gene: .; clone size: few; CDR3 protein: CASRWGDGLSPLHF; CDR3 DNA: TGTGCCAGCAGATGGGGGGACGGCCTTTCTCCCCTCCACTTT
CDR3 length: 15; V gene: TRBV5-1; J gene: TRBJ2-7; D gene: TRBD2; clone size: .; CDR3 protein: CASSLDGRAGYEQYF; CDR3 DNA: TGCGCCAGCAGCTTGGACGGGAGGGCCGGCTACGAGCAGTACTTC
CDR3 length: 14; V gene: TRBV27; J gene: TRBJ1-1; D gene: .; clone size: .; CDR3 protein: CASSPDSLNTEAFF; CDR3 DNA: TGTGCCAGCAGCCCCGACAGCCTGAACACTGAAGCTTTCTTT
CDR3 length: 13; V gene: TRBV15; J gene: TRBJ2-4; D gene: TRBD2; clone size: .; CDR3 protein: CATSPRGEDIQYF; CDR3 DNA: TGTGCCACCAGCCCCCGGGGGGAGGACATTCAGTACTTC
CDR3 length: 15; V gene: TRBV15; J gene: TRBJ2-3; D gene: TRBD1; clone size: few; CDR3 protein: CATSQDRGGTDTQYF; CDR3 DNA: TGTGCCACCAGCCAAGACAGGGGAGGAACAGATACGCAGTATTTT
CDR3 length: 14; V gene: TRBV4-3; J gene: TRBJ2-5; D gene: .; clone size: .; CDR3 protein: CASSQGWGRETQYF; CDR3 DNA: TGCGCCAGCAGCCAAGGGTGGGGGCGAGAGACCCAGTACTTC
CDR3 length: 15; V gene: TRBV5-1; J gene: TRBJ1-4; D gene: TRBD1; clone size: .; CDR3 protein: CASSLVGTAKEKLFF; CDR3 DNA: TGCGCCAGCAGCTTGGTCGGGACAGCAAAAGAAAAACTGTTTTTT
CDR3 length: 16; V gene: TRBV6-5; J gene: TRBJ2-1; D gene: TRBD2; clone size: few; CDR3 protein: CASSFSNRDYRPQEFF; CDR3 DNA: TGTGCCAGCAGTTTTTCGAACCGGGACTACCGACCCCAGGAGTTCTTC
CDR3 length: 15; V gene: TRBV6-5; J gene: TRBJ2-1; D gene: TRBD1; clone size: .; CDR3 protein: CASSYSGTGADEQFF; CDR3 DNA: TGTGCCAGCAGTTACTCCGGGACAGGGGCCGACGAGCAGTTCTTC
CDR3 length: 14; V gene: TRBV25-1; J gene: TRBJ2-7; D gene: .; clone size: .; CDR3 protein: CASSEGVRAYEQYF; CDR3 DNA: TGTGCCAGCAGTGAAGGTGTCAGGGCCTACGAGCAGTACTTC
CDR3 length: 16; V gene: TRBV13; J gene: TRBJ1-4; D gene: .; clone size: few; CDR3 protein: CASSLRGGPAGEKLFF; CDR3 DNA: TGTGCCAGCAGCTTAAGGGGGGGGCCGGCGGGTGAAAAACTGTTTTTT
CDR3 length: 13; V gene: TRBV10-3; J gene: TRBJ2-3; D gene: .; clone size: .; CDR3 protein: CAISESPLDTQYF; CDR3 DNA: TGTGCCATCAGTGAGTCCCCTCTAGATACGCAGTATTTT
CDR3 length: 12; V gene: TRBV6-5; J gene: TRBJ1-4; D gene: TRBD1; clone size: .; CDR3 protein: CASGTANEKLFF; CDR3 DNA: TGTGCCAGCGGGACAGCTAATGAAAAACTGTTTTTT
CDR3 length: 15; V gene: TRBV11-2; J gene: TRBJ2-6; D gene: .; clone size: .; CDR3 protein: CASSFSSSGANVLTF; CDR3 DNA: TGTGCCAGCAGCTTCTCCAGCTCTGGGGCCAACGTCCTGACTTTC